This T cell receptor (beta chain) was recovered during a study of shared clonotypes between healthy human individuals. Findings and caveats of the study: For naive CD4 cells, 4% to 6% of clonotypes were shared across a handful of donors.

As concerns this clone: Its antigen is not known.

Trimming removed 5 bases from V and 4 bases from J; junction bases left unmatched: 4. The CDR3 runs 16 residues. Germline CDR1 MDHEN, CDR2 SYDVKM. Per the study methods: Filtering of immunoSEQ junctional sequences could not match full-length read filtering. Measured with immunoSEQ multiplex PCR; TCRdb has only the in-frame clones, and not every one. The V and J calls and clone size come from that table; D and trimming were worked out from the DNA. The profile covers a few hundred thousand clones, with roughly 96% appearing a single time and around 0.29% taken by the ten largest. The sequenced sample consisted of memory CD8+ T cells sorted from blood. The sample's subset: CD45RO+ cells pooled with CCR7-negative TemRA cells. This rearrangement joins TRBV28 to TRBJ2-2; 13 bases match TRBD2. The receptor's source is a man aged 25 to 40 in good health. The CDR3 spells CASSARTSGSTGELFF. CDR3 nucleotides: TGTGCCAGCAGTGCCAGGACTAGCGGGAGCACCGGGGAGCTGTTTTTT.